The clone carrying this T cell receptor beta chain was observed at least ten times. What it binds is unknown. These data originate in a study of neurological immune-mediated disorders. In the study overall: A relapsing-remitting course was seen in about 90% of the roughly 34 multiple sclerosis patients and a secondary progressive course in 3.

V was clipped by 2 bases and J by 4 bases, with 15 bases between them. CDR3 length equals 15 residues. The germline gives CDR1 DFQATT, CDR2 SNEGSKA (reference sequence). Study observations and caveats: Levels of TCR clonal expansion peaked in HTLV-1-associated myelopathy and reached their lowest in multiple sclerosis, under those of healthy controls. Subjects shared no identical expanded-clone CDR3 amino acid sequences, suggesting private TCR-beta repertoires in all groups.

MiXCR was run by TCRdb on the 5' RACE reads, yielding one entry per CDR3 protein. This table holds about 40,000 distinct CDR3 sequences, around 2.5% found once. The chain joins TRBV20-1 to TRBJ2-1; TRBD2 is a possible D gene (6 bases). The receptor was derived from a man between 45 and 60 years old with multiple sclerosis. Source material: PBMCs. The CDR3 protein is CSARPVGGPYNEQFF. CDR3 in DNA: TGCAGTGCTAGACCGGTGGGGGGACCGTACAATGAGCAGTTCTTC.